These 20 T cell receptor beta chains share one sample of origin, sequenced in a study of tumor-infiltrating lymphocytes in primary liver carcinoma. cDNA specific to TCR beta was made from 500 ng of total RNA, with a constant-region primer employed for priming. Generation of the TCR beta libraries relied on three nested multiplex PCR rounds using slightly modified ARM-PCR. TRBV1-TRBV30 forward primers paired with a C-beta reverse primer were used in the first two PCR rounds, which ran roughly 11 cycles each. TCRdb ran MiXCR on the multiplex PCR reads and lists one entry per CDR3 protein. The sample records more than 70,000 distinct CDR3 sequences, roughly 69% being singletons. The source material, 20-30 mg of unsorted bulk tissue, was used to co-extract RNA and DNA. Sequenced input: tumor-adjacent normal liver tissue. These receptors were taken from a man between 35 and 55 years old with primary liver carcinoma and hepatitis B virus infection.

Concerning this clonotype: With a much larger clone just one base away, this may be a read error. The CDR3 nucleotides read TGTGTCTGGAGTGTAGGAAGGGGGATCTACAATGAGCAGTTCTTC. It translates to CVWSVGRGIYNEQFF. The chain joins TRBV30 to TRBJ2-1; possibly TRBD1 for D (6 bases). The CDR3 spans 15 residues. Germline assignment: CDR1 GTSNPN and CDR2 SVGIG (reference sequence).

As for this clonotype: Mismatch with germline at one junction end may stem from a read error. The chain is built from TRBV4-2 and TRBJ2-7; D may be TRBD1 or TRBD2 (5 bases each). CDR3 length: 15 amino acids. Germline assignment: CDR1 LGHNA and CDR2 YNFKEQ. The CDR3 nucleotides read TGTGCCAGCAGTCAAGATAAGGGGAGCGGCTACGAGGAGTACTTC. Translated: CASSQDKGSGYEEYF.

In this sample, this clonotype turned up once. The CDR3 does not end in the conserved phenylalanine or tryptophan, so this is likely a read error. No DNA is shown, since the ends of the CDR3 on it are uncertain; the CDR3 is the one TCRdb lists. The V call is TRBV5-1, the J call TRBJ2-1; TRBD2 reflects the table's D call only, with no check against the DNA. The CDR3 contains 18 residues when both ends are counted. Germline CDR1 is SGHRS and CDR2 is YFSETQ. The CDR3: CASSSTGLAGAVNNEQFL.

Concerning this clonotype: A read error may produce the germline difference seen at one junction end. The genes are TRBV6-5 and TRBJ2-7, with 10 bases identical to TRBD2. The germline V gene has CDR1 MNHEY and CDR2 SVGAGI. The CDR3 has 15 residues. The chain's CDR3 is CASSYRASGSYEQYF. The CDR3 coding sequence is TGTGCCAGCAGTTATCGGGCTAGCGGGAGCTACGAGCAATACTTC.

This clonotype has a handful of counts. A much larger clone is a single base away; this may be a read error. V gene TRBV11-2 combines with J gene TRBJ2-3; D gene ambiguous. Germline V gene data show CDR1 as SGHAT and CDR2 as FQNNGV. The CDR3 has 15 residues. CDR3 protein: CASSLEYQSADAQYF. The CDR3 DNA is TGTGCCAGCAGCCTCGAATACCAAAGCGCAGATGCGCAGTATTTT. Full variable domain (outside the CDR3, taken from reference TRBV11-2 and TRBJ2-3): EAGVAQSPRYKIIEKRQSVAFWCNPISGHATLYWYQQILGQGPKLLIQFQNNGVVDDSQLPKDRFSAERLKGVDSTLKIQPAKLEDSAVYLCASSLEYQSADAQYFGPGTRLTVL.

The gene calls are TRBV4-3 and TRBJ2-7; 8 bases are shared with TRBD2. V trimming: 2 bases; J trimming: 3 bases; junction bases outside the gene matches: 6. CDR3 length: 15 amino acids. CDR1 is LGHNA, CDR2 YSLEER, per germline. The CDR3 DNA reads TGCGCCAGCAGCCAAAAACGGGCGGGGGGCTACGAGCAGTACTTC. It specifies CASSQKRAGGYEQYF.

Concerning this clonotype: Compared with germline, one end of the junction differs, possibly owing to a read error. The chain uses TRBV12-3 or TRBV12-4 and TRBJ1-1; possible D gene TRBD1, 5 bases. The CDR3 consists of 13 residues. In nucleotides, the CDR3 is TGTGCCAGCACTATTACAGCAGGGCGTGAAGCTTCCTTT. Encoded protein: CASTITAGREASF.

On this clonotype: The junction departs from the called germline gene at one end, perhaps through a read error. The chain recombines TRBV11-2 with TRBJ2-7; 9 nucleotides agree with TRBD1. CDR1 is SGHAT, CDR2 FQNNGV, per germline. CDR3 length: 17 residues. The CDR3 coding sequence is TGTGCCAGCAACTTAGATGTAAGGGGACAGGGATCCTGTGAGCAGTACTTC. Amino acids: CASNLDVRGQGSCEQYF.

This clonotype showed up just a few times. The chain employs TRBV7-9 and TRBJ2-7, with a possible D match to TRBD2 (5 bases). Deletions cut 2 bases from V and 6 bases from J, with 11 bases between. The CDR3 runs to 13 residues. In germline, CDR1 is SEHNR, CDR2 FQNEAQ (reference sequence). CDR3: CASSLQEASEQYF. In DNA form, the CDR3 reads TGTGCCAGCAGCTTACAGGAGGCCTCCGAGCAGTACTTC.

V usage is TRBV28 and J usage is TRBJ1-2; no clear D gene. The V gene's germline CDR1 is MDHEN and CDR2 SYDVKM. The CDR3 totals 12 residues. V dropped 10 bases and J dropped 8 bases, with 17 bases sitting between them. CDR3 coding DNA: TGTGCCAAAAGCTACTACAGCGGGGGCTACACCTTC. Translated, it gives CAKSYYSGGYTF.

Note on this clonotype: The junction departs from germline at one end; a sequencing error may be responsible. V gene TRBV6-6 combines with J gene TRBJ2-2; tentatively, D is TRBD1 or TRBD2 (6 bases each). Germline CDR1 MNHNY, CDR2 SVGAGI (reference sequence). CDR3 length: 15 residues. The CDR3 loop is CANSQEPGHSGGLFF. The CDR3 nucleotides are TGTGCCAACAGCCAAGAACCGGGACACTCCGGGGGGCTGTTTTTT.

In the case of this clonotype: This may stem from a read error, because a much larger clone lies one nucleotide away. This sequence joins TRBV6-6 and TRBJ1-1; 8 nucleotides agree with TRBD1. The CDR3 is made up of 13 amino acids. The germline CDR1 and CDR2 sequences are MNHNY and SVGAGI (reference sequence). The CDR3 spells CASSQTGATEALF. CDR3 DNA: TGTGCCAGCAGCCAGACAGGGGCCACTGAAGCTCTCTTT.

In this sample, this clonotype turned up many times. The chain couples TRBV6-1 to TRBJ1-2; no firm D call. CDR3 size: 13 residues. Germline V lookup: CDR1 MNHNS, CDR2 SASEGT. Trimming shortened V by 2 bases and J by 6 bases, and 10 bases separated the two germline ends. The CDR3 region has the DNA TGTGCCAGCAGTGAACGGGTGCCTAATGGCTACACCTTC. The encoded protein is CASSERVPNGYTF.

As regards this clonotype: A junction boundary mismatches the germline segment, possibly from a read error. This rearrangement joins TRBV20-1 to TRBJ2-3, with 15 bases identical to TRBD2. CDR1 and CDR2 from the germline V gene are DFQATT and SNEGSKA (reference sequence). The CDR3 length is 18 residues. The CDR3: CSAAGLAGGRPAGDAQYF. CDR3 in DNA: TGCAGTGCCGCGGGACTAGCGGGAGGCCGTCCCGCCGGAGATGCGCAGTATTTT.

Points on this clonotype: This likely comes from a read error, as the CDR3 has no conserved phenylalanine or tryptophan at its end. V and J are TRBV4-3 and TRBJ2-3; D is undetermined. The CDR3 consists of 15 residues. The germline V gene has CDR1 LGHNA and CDR2 YSLEER. The CDR3 coding sequence is TGCGCCACCAGCCAAGGAGTCGTCTTAGCAGATACGCAGTATCTT. It codes for CATSQGVVLADTQYL.

Details on this clonotype: As the CDR3 is not closed by the conserved phenylalanine or tryptophan, this likely results from a read error. V usage is TRBV11-2 and J usage is TRBJ2-3; D is tentatively TRBD1 or TRBD2 (5 bases each). CDR1 is SGHAT and CDR2 is FQNNGV in the germline V gene. CDR3 length: 14 amino acids. The CDR3: CASGFRDSTDTQYL. The CDR3 DNA is TGTGCCAGCGGCTTTCGGGACAGCACAGATACGCAGTATTTG.

In this sample, this clonotype turned up many times. J is TRBJ2-2 and V is TRBV14; no clear D gene. Trimming removed 8 bases from V and 1 base from J, with 8 bases in between. CDR1 is SGHDN and CDR2 is FVKESK in the germline V gene. This CDR3 contains 13 residues. The CDR3 sequence is CASLGLNTGELFF. CDR3 DNA sequence: TGTGCCAGCCTGGGGTTGAACACCGGGGAGCTGTTTTTT. The full variable domain, rest sourced from reference TRBV14 and TRBJ2-2, is EAGVTQFPSHSVIEKGQTVTLRCDPISGHDNLYWYRRVMGKEIKFLLHFVKESKQDESGMPNNRFLAERTGGTYSTLKVQPAELEDSGVYFCASLGLNTGELFFGEGSRLTVL.

This clonotype was found a few times. A junction boundary mismatches the germline segment, possibly from a read error. The V and J genes are TRBV4-3 and TRBJ2-3; 7 positions match TRBD2. Germline values: CDR1 LGHNA, CDR2 YSLEER. The length of the CDR3 is 15 residues. Here the CDR3 DNA reads TGCGCCAGCAGCCAGGGACGGGGGGTAACAGATACGCGGTATTTT. Protein product: CASSQGRGVTDTRYF.

The genes are TRBV6-1 and TRBJ2-1; TRBD2 aligns across 12 bases. V shed 8 bases and J 0 bases; nucleotides not matched to a gene: 5. The CDR3 totals 16 residues. In germline, CDR1 is MNHNS, CDR2 SASEGT. CDR3 coding DNA: TGTGCCAGCGGTGTGACTAGCGGGAGCTCCTACAATGAGCAGTTCTTC. It codes for CASGVTSGSSYNEQFF.

As for this clonotype: The germline gene is not matched at one end of the junction; a read error may be the cause. The chain carries TRBV25-1 and TRBJ2-6; D is uncertain. This CDR3 is 13 amino acids long. Germline assignment: CDR1 MGHDK and CDR2 SYGVNS. The chain's CDR3 is CTSLGSGANVLTF. The DNA for the CDR3 is TGTACCAGTCTGGGCTCTGGGGCCAACGTCCTGACTTTC.